One and the same sample provided the 30 T cell receptor beta chains below, sequenced in a study of metastatic and nonmetastatic thyroid tumors. Treatment of any kind had been given to no patient before thyroid surgery. TCRdb reprocessed the PCR reads via MiXCR. The table has about 12,000 clones, approximately 31% seen once; the top ten hold approximately 15%. Specimen: tumor tissue. The source is a male donor with papillary thyroid cancer or a benign thyroid nodule (not recorded which). Some clones in this sample may be carry-over from other donors' samples.

This clone was seen only a few times. The chain has TRBV6-1 and TRBJ1-5; TRBD1 matches at 8 bases. J gave up 2 bases and V 5 bases, and 2 bases lay outside the gene matches. This CDR3 contains 14 residues. Per germline, CDR1 MNHNS and CDR2 SASEGT. This CDR3 reads CASSPGQGNQPQHF. DNA of the CDR3: TGTGCCAGCAGTCCGGGACAGGGCAATCAGCCCCAGCATTTT.

J is TRBJ1-2 and V is TRBV12-3 or TRBV12-4, with D possibly TRBD1 on 5 matching bases. Trimming shortened V by 2 bases and J by 5 bases, and 9 bases separated the two germline ends. CDR3 length: 13 amino acids. DNA of the CDR3: TGTGCCAGCAGTTTAAACAGGCGGTATGGCTACACCTTC. Protein product: CASSLNRRYGYTF.

In this sample, this clone turned up many times. The genes are TRBV19 and TRBJ1-5, with D maybe TRBD1 (5 bases). Germline-derived CDR1 and CDR2 are LNHDA and SQIVND (reference sequence). Between the trimmed V and J ends, which lost 5 bases and 3 bases, there was a span of 17 bases. CDR3 length: 16 amino acids. The DNA of the CDR3 is TGTGCCAGTAGTTCGAGGTCGTCCGGGACCAATCAGCCCCAGCATTTT. Its protein is CASSSRSSGTNQPQHF.

V and J are TRBV19 and TRBJ2-1, with 9 bases aligning to TRBD2. J gave up 6 bases and V 9 bases, and 9 bases lay outside the gene matches. Germline CDR1 is LNHDA and CDR2 is SQIVND (reference sequence). This CDR3 region has 14 residues. The CDR3 loop reads CASHGLAGINEQFF. As DNA, the CDR3 is TGTGCCAGCCATGGGCTAGCGGGGATCAATGAGCAGTTCTTC.

Many counts were recorded for this clone. It may be a read error: a sequence one base away is much more abundant. The V call is TRBV11-2, the J call TRBJ2-7; D unclear. Germline CDR1 is SGHAT and CDR2 is FQNNGV. CDR3 length: 13 residues. The V gene lost 4 bases and the J gene lost 4 bases, with 11 bases spanning the gap. In nucleotides, the CDR3 is TGTGCCAGCAGCTCTGGTATGACATACGAGCAGTACTTC. Translating it yields CASSSGMTYEQYF.

The rearrangement links TRBV29-1 to TRBJ2-5; D is perhaps TRBD2 (7 bases). Looked up from germline, CDR1 is SQVTM and CDR2 is ANQGSEA. The CDR3 consists of 15 residues. Trimming took off 4 bases at V and 1 base at J, with 16 bases between the two ends. The CDR3 coding sequence is TGCAGCGTTGGGGGGGGCAGGGGCAGCCAAGAGACCCAGTACTTC. This codes for CSVGGGRGSQETQYF.

The chain joins TRBV7-2 to TRBJ2-3; 7 nucleotides agree with TRBD2. CDR3 length: 14 amino acids. The V segment lost 5 bases and the J segment 4 bases; nucleotides outside the gene matches: 6. Germline V gene data show CDR1 as SGHTA and CDR2 as FQGNSA. The CDR3 loop reads CASSQGGSADTQYF. The CDR3 DNA follows: TGTGCCAGCAGCCAGGGCGGGAGTGCAGATACGCAGTATTTT.

This clone was observed a few times. The chain has TRBV20-1 and TRBJ2-7; no reliable D call. The CDR3 length is 14 residues. CDR1 is DFQATT and CDR2 is SNEGSKA in the germline V gene (reference sequence). V gave up 0 bases and J gave up 3 bases, with 12 bases separating them. The CDR3 here is CSARDRVGNYEQYF. CDR3 bases: TGCAGTGCTAGAGATAGGGTGGGTAACTACGAGCAGTACTTC.

This clone showed up just a few times. The V call is TRBV28, the J call TRBJ1-1, with D possibly matching TRBD1 (6 bases). CDR3 length: 14 residues. V was pared by 3 bases and J by 1 base, with 9 bases between. Germline V gene sequence: CDR1 MDHEN, CDR2 SYDVKM. CDR3 residues: CASSFTGQNTEAFF. DNA for the CDR3: TGTGCCAGCAGTTTTACGGGACAGAACACTGAAGCTTTCTTT.

J is TRBJ2-1 and V is TRBV10-1; D ambiguous. The CDR3 is 15 amino acids. Trimming pared 6 bases from V and 4 bases from J, leaving 16 bases between. Germline assignment: CDR1 WNHNN and CDR2 SYGVQD (reference sequence). Here the CDR3 DNA reads TGCGCCAGCAGAAAAGCCGGGCAGTTTTACAATGAGCAGTTCTTC. Translation gives CASRKAGQFYNEQFF.

The chain carries TRBV5-1 and TRBJ2-6, with D uncertain. Trimming left V 0 bases short and J 1 base short, with 8 bases between. CDR3 size: 16 residues. The V gene's germline CDR1 is SGHRS and CDR2 YFSETQ. This chain's CDR3 is CASSLGPVSGANVLTF. For the CDR3, the DNA is TGCGCCAGCAGCTTGGGGCCTGTTTCTGGGGCCAACGTCCTGACTTTC.

Many counts were recorded for this clone. The chain links TRBV9 to TRBJ2-3, with 7 bases aligning to TRBD1. CDR3 length equals 16 residues. CDR1 and CDR2 (germline): SGDLS, YYNGEE. The V gene end was trimmed by 5 bases and the J gene end by 0 bases; junction bases not matched to a gene: 9. Here the CDR3 DNA reads TGTGCCAGCAGTGCTGAAACAGGGGTGAGCACAGATACGCAGTATTTT. It specifies CASSAETGVSTDTQYF.

This clone has a count of ten or more. The chain is built from TRBV13 and TRBJ2-3; the D gene is possibly TRBD1 (5 bases). Germline CDR1 and CDR2: PRHDT and FYEKMQ (reference sequence). This CDR3 has 11 amino acids. The V and J ends lost 2 bases and 11 bases respectively, with 8 bases between them. CDR3 residues: CASSLLGVQYF. In nucleotides, the CDR3 is TGTGCCAGCAGCTTACTAGGGGTGCAGTATTTT.

This clone occurred a few times. The DNA of the CDR3 is TGTGCCAGCGGGGGACTAGTCCTCTACAATGAGCAGTTCTTC. Encoded protein: CASGGLVLYNEQFF. The J gene is TRBJ2-1, the V gene TRBV6-2 or TRBV6-3; 8 bases align to TRBD2. The CDR3 runs to 14 residues. Germline assignment: CDR1 MNHEY and CDR2 SVGEGT. After removal of 8 bases from V and 3 bases from J, the junction contained 6 bases not matched to a gene.

V and J are TRBV15 and TRBJ2-3; D not resolved. The CDR3 totals 16 residues. V dropped 0 bases and J dropped 2 bases, with 12 bases sitting between them. From germline, CDR1 is LNHNV and CDR2 YYDKDF (reference sequence). CDR3 in DNA: TGTGCCACCAGCAGAGATAATTGGGGAACCACAGATACGCAGTATTTT. As protein: CATSRDNWGTTDTQYF. Looking up the rest from reference TRBV15 and TRBJ2-3 gives the full variable domain: DAMVIQNPRYQVTQFGKPVTLSCSQTLNHNVMYWYQQKSSQAPKLLFHYYDKDFNNEADTPDNFQSRRPNTSFCFLDIRSPGLGDTAMYLCATSRDNWGTTDTQYFGPGTRLTVL.

CDR3 sequence reads: CSARDGQGARGQAPSYEQYF. The CDR3 nucleotides read TGCAGTGCTAGAGATGGACAGGGGGCGCGTGGGCAAGCCCCCTCCTACGAGCAGTACTTC. The genes are TRBV20-1 and TRBJ2-7; 11 bases fit TRBD1. The CDR3 consists of 20 residues. Germline loops: CDR1 DFQATT, CDR2 SNEGSKA (reference sequence). The V segment lost 0 bases and the J segment 0 bases; nucleotides outside the gene matches: 16.

The CDR3: CSVSYTGTAGLGYTF. The CDR3 nucleotides read TGCAGCGTTTCATATACCGGGACAGCGGGGTTGGGCTACACCTTC. This sequence joins TRBV29-1 and TRBJ1-2, with 7 bases fitting TRBD1. After removal of 5 bases from V and 8 bases from J, the junction contained 17 bases not matched to a gene. This CDR3 is built from 15 residues. The germline CDR1 and CDR2 sequences are SQVTM and ANQGSEA.

The V gene is TRBV5-1, the J gene TRBJ2-7; tentatively, D is TRBD2 (6 bases). The germline gives CDR1 SGHRS, CDR2 YFSETQ. CDR3 size: 12 residues. V was trimmed by 7 bases and J by 0 bases, leaving 8 bases between them. CDR3: CASGGNSYEQYF. The CDR3 DNA sequence: TGCGCCAGCGGGGGGAACTCCTACGAGCAGTACTTC.

Notes on this clone: Other DNA sequences of this sample code for an identical CDR3. V usage is TRBV20-1 and J usage is TRBJ2-5, with 7 bases matching TRBD2. Trimming removed 0 bases from V and 9 bases from J; junction bases left unmatched: 19. The CDR3 is 17 amino acids. Germline CDR1 and CDR2: DFQATT and SNEGSKA (reference sequence). CDR3 coding DNA: TGCAGTGCTAGAGATCAGTCTAGCGGCTTTGGGATGTGGGCCCAGTACTTC. Translating it yields CSARDQSSGFGMWAQYF.

This clone ranks as medium-sized. Within the sample, other DNA sequences also encode this same CDR3. The V and J genes are TRBV20-1 and TRBJ2-6, with 7 bases matching TRBD1. Germline assignment: CDR1 DFQATT and CDR2 SNEGSKA (reference sequence). J lost 2 bases, V lost 6 bases, and 4 bases had no gene match. There are 14 residues in the CDR3. The CDR3 spells CSAPDRAGANVLTF. In DNA form, the CDR3 reads TGCAGTGCGCCCGACAGGGCTGGGGCCAACGTCCTGACTTTC.

A few counts support this clone. The V call is TRBV2, the J call TRBJ1-1; tentatively, D is TRBD1 (6 bases). V shed 8 bases and J shed 4 bases, with 14 bases lying between them. CDR1 and CDR2 (germline): SNHLY, FYNNEI. This CDR3 comprises 13 residues. The CDR3 protein is CASEGTSSTEAFF. The CDR3 DNA sequence: TGTGCCAGCGAAGGGACATCCTCCACTGAAGCTTTCTTT.

The CDR3 protein is CASSPDGQYEQYF. The DNA of the CDR3 is TGTGCCAGCAGCCCGGATGGTCAATACGAGCAGTACTTC. The chain uses TRBV5-6 and TRBJ2-7; D is ambiguous. Germline CDR1 is SGHDT and CDR2 is YYEEEE. CDR3 length: 13 residues. V lost 4 bases and J lost 4, with 12 bases in between.

The V gene is TRBV5-7, the J gene TRBJ2-3; TRBD2 matches 15 bases. TRBV5-7 is known as an ORF, though its function is uncertain. This CDR3 region has 18 residues. V trimming: 5 bases; J trimming: 0 bases; junction bases outside the gene matches: 7. The CDR3, as DNA: TGTGCCAGCAGTTGGACTAGCGGGAGGGCCGTTAGCACAGATACGCAGTATTTT. Protein sequence: CASSWTSGRAVSTDTQYF.

This clone was seen a few times. This sequence joins TRBV28 and TRBJ2-3, with a possible D match to TRBD2 (5 bases). The length of the CDR3 is 11 residues. Germline V lookup: CDR1 MDHEN, CDR2 SYDVKM. Trimming took off 2 bases at V and 11 bases at J, with 8 bases between the two ends. CDR3 sequence (DNA): TGTGCCAGCAGTTTAGTGGAGGAGCAGTATTTT. Translating it yields CASSLVEEQYF.

The chain combines TRBV20-1 with TRBJ2-7, with 8 bases that match TRBD2. V shed 0 bases and J 3 bases; nucleotides not matched to a gene: 7. The CDR3 is 15 residues long. The V gene's germline CDR1 is DFQATT and CDR2 SNEGSKA (reference sequence). In DNA, the CDR3 is TGCAGTGCTAGAGATCTCGCGCGGGAGGACTACGAGCAGTACTTC. As protein: CSARDLAREDYEQYF.

This clone has a handful of counts. The rearrangement joins TRBV6-2 or TRBV6-3 to TRBJ2-3; D not resolved. Germline V lookup: CDR1 MNHEY, CDR2 SVGEGT. The CDR3 has 14 residues. The V end was cut by 2 bases, the J end by 5 bases, with 11 bases between. The CDR3 reads CASSYREAQDTQYF. The DNA for the CDR3 is TGTGCCAGCAGTTACAGGGAAGCCCAAGATACGCAGTATTTT.

Of note for this clone: Possible read error: a much larger clone is one base away. The chain combines TRBV6-5 with TRBJ2-3, with 16 bases matching TRBD2. Germline CDR1 reads MNHEY; CDR2 reads SVGAGI. Trimming at V came to 5 bases and at J to 1 base, leaving 6 bases not matched to a gene. The CDR3 has 18 residues. This CDR3 reads CASSTGTSGGVGTDTQYF. Written as DNA, the CDR3 is TGTGCCAGCAGTACCGGGACTAGCGGGGGGGTGGGCACAGATACGCAGTATTTT.

This clone came up a few times. The chain links TRBV20-1 to TRBJ2-7; 12 nucleotides agree with TRBD2. The V and J ends lost 2 bases and 3 bases, in that order; junction bases with no gene match: 8. The CDR3 extends over 16 amino acids. CDR1 is DFQATT and CDR2 is SNEGSKA in the germline V gene (reference sequence). CDR3 bases: TGCAGTGCTAGACCGGCTAGCGGGAGGGTAGGCTACGAGCAGTACTTC. Residues: CSARPASGRVGYEQYF.

By share, this clone counts as medium-sized. The chain carries TRBV6-1 and TRBJ1-2; tentatively, D is TRBD1 (5 bases). Germline V gene lookup returns CDR1 MNHNS and CDR2 SASEGT. The CDR3 is 14 amino acids. The V and J ends lost 6 bases and 4 bases respectively, with 15 bases between them. The CDR3 spells CASSEQALGYGYTF. For the CDR3, the DNA is TGTGCCAGCAGCGAACAGGCCCTCGGCTATGGCTACACCTTC.

CDR3 nucleotide sequence: TGTGCCAGCAGTGAAGCCACACTTATTAATGAAAAACTGTTTTTT. This gives the protein CASSEATLINEKLFF. The chain is built from TRBV6-1 and TRBJ1-4, with D unclear. V shed 0 bases and J shed 4 bases, with 9 bases lying between them. The CDR3 consists of 15 residues. Germline lookup yields CDR1 MNHNS and CDR2 SASEGT.